This T cell receptor beta chain appears in the sequencing data of a study of T cell responses to AZD1222 COVID-19 vaccine. The table came from immunoSEQ multiplex PCR; TCRdb's copy has only in-frame clones and leaves some out. The sample lists about 140,000 clones, roughly 91% seen once, with approximately 5.9% in the top ten. The V and J ends lost 5 bases and 1 base respectively, with 16 bases between them. CDR1 is SQVTM and CDR2 is ANQGSEA in the germline V gene. CDR3 length: 15 amino acids. This TCR was recovered from an adult who received the AZD1222 COVID-19 vaccine. V usage is TRBV29-1 and J usage is TRBJ2-3, with TRBD2 as a possible D gene (5 bases). Here the sequenced sample was peripheral blood, taken 28 days after the second AZD1222 dose. CDR3 in amino acids: CSVSKEARGTDTQYF. The DNA of the CDR3 is TGCAGCGTTTCTAAGGAGGCCCGGGGCACAGATACGCAGTATTTT.